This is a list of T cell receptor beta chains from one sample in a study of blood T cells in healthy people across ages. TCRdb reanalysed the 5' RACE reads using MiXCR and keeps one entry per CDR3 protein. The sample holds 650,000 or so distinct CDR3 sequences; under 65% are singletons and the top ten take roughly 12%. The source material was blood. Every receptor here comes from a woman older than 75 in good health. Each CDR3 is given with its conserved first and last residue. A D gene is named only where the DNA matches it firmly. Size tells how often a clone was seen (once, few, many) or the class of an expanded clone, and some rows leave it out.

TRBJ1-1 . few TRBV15 CATSRDHTPGEAFF TGTGCCACCAGCAGAGATCACACCCCTGGAGAAGCTTTCTTT
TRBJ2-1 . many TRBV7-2 CASTGVYNEQFF TGTGCGTCGACAGGCGTTTACAATGAGCAGTTCTTC
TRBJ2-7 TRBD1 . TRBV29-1 CSRDRDRVHEQYF TGCAGCCGAGACCGGGACAGGGTCCACGAGCAGTACTTC
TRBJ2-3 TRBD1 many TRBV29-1 CSVRGQASDTQYF TGCAGCGTACGGGGACAGGCTAGTGATACGCAGTATTTT
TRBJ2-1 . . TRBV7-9 CASSLAGQGNEQFF TGTGCCAGCAGCTTAGCGGGCCAGGGCAATGAGCAGTTCTTC
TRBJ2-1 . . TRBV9 CASSVGGQGNEQFF TGTGCCAGCAGCGTAGGGGGTCAGGGTAATGAGCAGTTCTTC
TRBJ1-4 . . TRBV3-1 CASSQGPWKLFF TGTGCCAGCAGCCAAGGCCCCTGGAAACTGTTTTTT
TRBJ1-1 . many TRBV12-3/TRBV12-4 CASTLNLAEAFF TGTGCCAGCACTCTGAATTTGGCTGAAGCTTTCTTT
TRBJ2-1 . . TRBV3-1 CVSTRNGGNEQFF TGTGTCAGCACCCGAAACGGGGGCAATGAGCAGTTCTTC
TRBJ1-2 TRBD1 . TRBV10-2 CASRMGQGYDGYTF TGCGCCAGCCGGATGGGACAGGGGTACGATGGCTACACCTTC
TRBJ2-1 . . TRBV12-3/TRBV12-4 CASTENYASYNEQFF TGTGCCAGCACCGAAAATTACGCCTCCTACAATGAGCAGTTCTTC
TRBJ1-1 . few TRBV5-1 CASSLGSGAEAFF TGCGCCAGCAGCTTGGGGTCAGGGGCTGAAGCTTTCTTT
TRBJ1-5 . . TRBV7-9 CASSRGGSQPQHF TGTGCCAGCAGCAGGGGGGGGTCTCAGCCCCAGCATTTT
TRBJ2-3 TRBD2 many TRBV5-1 CASSLSGSSDTQYF TGCGCCAGCAGCTTGAGCGGGAGTTCAGATACGCAGTATTTT
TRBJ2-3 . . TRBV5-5 CASSLVGAEDTQYF TGTGCCAGCAGCTTGGTAGGGGCGGAGGATACGCAGTATTTT
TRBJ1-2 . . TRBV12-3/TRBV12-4 CASSSGAAYGYTF TGTGCCAGCAGTTCTGGGGCAGCCTATGGCTACACCTTC
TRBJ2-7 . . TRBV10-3 CAVLTGNYEQYF TGTGCCGTCCTAACAGGGAACTACGAGCAGTACTTC
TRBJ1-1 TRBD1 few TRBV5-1 CASAQGVITEAFF TGCGCCAGTGCCCAGGGGGTTATCACTGAAGCTTTCTTT
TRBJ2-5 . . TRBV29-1 CSVGGFWETQYF TGCAGCGTTGGAGGGTTTTGGGAGACCCAGTACTTC
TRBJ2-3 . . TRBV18 CASSPYTKSSTDTQYF TGTGCCAGCTCACCATACACCAAGTCTAGCACAGATACGCAGTATTTT
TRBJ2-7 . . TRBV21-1 CASSKNPHRARGLPEQYF TGTGCCAGCAGCAAAAACCCCCACAGGGCTAGAGGCTTGCCCGAGCAGTACTTC
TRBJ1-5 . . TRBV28 CASSPTSGTLNQPQHF TGTGCCAGCAGTCCCACCTCAGGGACTCTTAATCAGCCCCAGCATTTT
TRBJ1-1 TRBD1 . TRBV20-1 CRPSGQGTEAFF TGCAGACCCTCGGGACAGGGCACTGAAGCTTTCTTT
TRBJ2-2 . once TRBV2 CASSEVAANTGKLFF TGTGCCAGCAGTGAAGTGGCAGCTAACACCGGGAAGCTGTTTTTT
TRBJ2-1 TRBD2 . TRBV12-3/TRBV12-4 CASRAGGRTEQFF TGTGCCAGCAGAGCGGGGGGGCGTACTGAGCAGTTCTTC
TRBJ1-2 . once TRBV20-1 CSARVAPGERGYTF TGCAGTGCTAGGGTCGCGCCAGGGGAACGGGGCTACACCTTC